This T cell receptor beta chain comes out of a study of identical twins. V was pared by 2 bases and J by 2 bases, with 12 bases between. Germline assignment: CDR1 SGHRS and CDR2 YFSETQ. CDR3 length: 15 residues. TCRdb itself ran the 5' RACE reads through MiXCR, one entry per CDR3 protein. Among 500,000 to 600,000 distinct CDR3 sequences, roughly 21% were seen once, and the ten largest hold 0.8% to 1%. This same sample was also taken into another study, of T cells expressing NK-cell markers. According to that study: Sorting was limited to alpha-beta TCR-expressing T cells with an anti-gamma-delta TCR antibody in several experiments.

The sequence was obtained from a woman younger than 35 in good health. The chain recombines TRBV5-1 with TRBJ2-3; a weak D match, TRBD2 (5 bases). Sequencing used CD4+ T cells sorted from blood. The CDR3 sequence: CASSFQEAHTDTQYF. Written as DNA, the CDR3 is TGCGCCAGCAGCTTTCAGGAGGCGCACACAGATACGCAGTATTTT.